The clone carrying this T cell receptor beta chain was seen only a few times. The antigen remains unidentified. No conserved phenylalanine or tryptophan ends this CDR3, so it is likely a read error. The data were taken from a study of read filtering for tumor transcriptome and immune sequencing. Study information: Mean patient age was roughly 66 years, range roughly 40 to 85; around 17 male, about 15 female.

The library was built from about 400 ng RNA with molecular barcoded adaptors for alpha/delta and beta/gamma chains. MiXCR was run by TCRdb on the reads, yielding one entry per CDR3 protein. The repertoire holds tens of thousands of distinct CDR3 sequences, roughly 20% seen once, with approximately 11% in the top ten. The CDR3 totals 14 residues. Germline V gene data show CDR1 as MDHEN and CDR2 as SYDVKM. The junction had 3 bases not matched to a gene; V was cut back by 8 bases and J by 2 bases. Overall study findings and caveats: Compared with RNA-seq, IR-seq gave much higher clonotype depth and reliability. Dropping single-read clonotypes raised IR-seq and RNA-seq shared-clonotype correlation. Roughly four fifths of IR-seq clonotypes had one read, totaling around 4% of reads; RNA-seq: approximately 75% and 45%.

The gene calls are TRBV28 and TRBJ2-6; 7 bases match TRBD1. The TCR sequence derives from a donor at least 40 years old with multiple myeloma. The material sequenced was a population of CD138-negative cells sorted from bone marrow. The CDR3 sequence is CASAQGAGANVLTL. CDR3 nucleotide sequence: TGTGCCAGCGCTCAGGGGGCTGGGGCCAACGTCCTGACTCTC.